This TCR beta chain appears in the sequencing data of a study of T cell responses to AZD1222 COVID-19 vaccine. The repertoire was sequenced with immunoSEQ multiplex PCR; TCRdb's copy has only in-frame clones and lacks some. The table has over 90,000 clones, roughly 90% seen once. Notes on this clone: Its antigen is not identified.

Overall study results and limits: Spike was spanned by vaccine-associated CD4 TCRs, with dominance at 160-218 and 743-854.

Second doses that came at about 4 or about 12 weeks were put together. This sequence originates from an adult who received the AZD1222 COVID-19 vaccine. The source was peripheral blood, collected 28 days after the second AZD1222 dose.

CDR3 sequence (DNA): TGTGCCAGCAGTACAGGGACAGGGGGCCTTCGAAAACTGTTTTTT. Residues: CASSTGTGGLRKLFF. This sequence joins TRBV6-5 and TRBJ1-4; 12 bases are a match to TRBD1. Germline CDR1 reads MNHEY; CDR2 reads SVGAGI. Trimming took 5 bases from V and 10 from J; bases not matched to a gene: 8. CDR3 length: 15 amino acids.